Below are 3 T cell receptor beta chains sequenced from a single sample in a study of CD8 T cells in ankylosing spondylitis. General observations from the study: Seemingly distinctive of ankylosing spondylitis blood was a TCR beta motif formed by eight highly homologous variants.

Using its own MiXCR run on the 5' RACE reads, TCRdb lists one record per CDR3 protein. Among almost 400,000 distinct CDR3 sequences listed, around 22% were seen once. Their recognized antigens are unknown. What was sequenced was blood, either unsorted or a sorted T cell fraction (not recorded which). The receptors originated from a male donor with ankylosing spondylitis.

The chain's CDR3 is CASSNGQPYEQYF. The CDR3 nucleotides are TGCGCCAGCAGCAACGGACAGCCCTACGAGCAGTACTTC. The chain has TRBV5-1 and TRBJ2-7; tentative D call: TRBD1 (6 bases). The CDR3 runs 13 residues. V was clipped by 4 bases and J by 2 bases, with 10 bases between them. Germline V gene data show CDR1 as SGHRS and CDR2 as YFSETQ.

This clonotype was picked up one time. CDR3 bases: TGTGCCAGTAGTATGCCCGGGGGATTCACAGATACGCAGTATTTT. This codes for CASSMPGGFTDTQYF. The rearrangement uses TRBV19 and TRBJ2-3; weak D call: TRBD2 (6 bases). The germline V gene encodes CDR1 LNHDA and CDR2 SQIVND (reference sequence). The CDR3 contains 15 residues. Trimming took 3 bases from V and 2 from J, leaving 12 bases between them.

The rearrangement links TRBV10-3 to TRBJ2-2, with D possibly matching TRBD1 (6 bases). Trimming pared 5 bases from V and 6 bases from J, leaving 13 bases between. The CDR3 consists of 14 residues. From germline, CDR1 is ENHRY and CDR2 SYGVKD. The CDR3 loop is CAISTGNTPGELFF. CDR3 sequence (DNA): TGTGCCATCAGTACAGGGAATACCCCCGGGGAGCTGTTTTTT.